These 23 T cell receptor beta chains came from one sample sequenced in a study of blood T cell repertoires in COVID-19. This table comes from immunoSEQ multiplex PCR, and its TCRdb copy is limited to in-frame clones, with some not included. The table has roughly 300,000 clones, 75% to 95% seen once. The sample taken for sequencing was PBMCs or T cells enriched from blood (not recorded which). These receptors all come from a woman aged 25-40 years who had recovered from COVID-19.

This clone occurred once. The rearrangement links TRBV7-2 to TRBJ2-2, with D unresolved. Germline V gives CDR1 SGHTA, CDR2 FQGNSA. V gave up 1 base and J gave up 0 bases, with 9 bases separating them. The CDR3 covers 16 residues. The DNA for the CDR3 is TGTGCCAGCAGCTTAGATCACACAGCGAACACCGGGGAGCTGTTTTTT. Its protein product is CASSLDHTANTGELFF.

CDR3: CASSLFVSNSPLHF. The CDR3 region has the DNA TGTGCCAGCAGCTTGTTTGTCTCCAATTCACCCCTCCACTTT. The V call is TRBV5-6, the J call TRBJ1-6; D is undetermined. The CDR3 totals 14 residues. The V and J ends lost 1 base and 7 bases respectively, with 9 bases between them. CDR1 is SGHDT and CDR2 is YYEEEE in the germline V gene.

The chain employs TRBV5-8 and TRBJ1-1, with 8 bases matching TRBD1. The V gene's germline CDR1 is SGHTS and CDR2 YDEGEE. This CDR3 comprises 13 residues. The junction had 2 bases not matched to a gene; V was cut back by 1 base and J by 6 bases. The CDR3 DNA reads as TGTGCCAGCAGCTTGAGACAGGGGTCTGAAGCTTTCTTT. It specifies CASSLRQGSEAFF.

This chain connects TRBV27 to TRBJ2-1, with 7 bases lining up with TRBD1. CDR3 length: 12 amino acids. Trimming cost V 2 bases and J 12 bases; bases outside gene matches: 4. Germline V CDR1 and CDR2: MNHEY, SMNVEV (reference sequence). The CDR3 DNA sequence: TGTGCCAGCAGTTTACTGACAGGGAGGCAGTTCTTC. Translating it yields CASSLLTGRQFF.

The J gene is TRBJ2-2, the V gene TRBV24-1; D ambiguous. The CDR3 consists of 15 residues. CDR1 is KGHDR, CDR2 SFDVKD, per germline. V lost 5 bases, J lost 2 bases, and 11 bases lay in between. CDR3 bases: TGTGCCACCAGTGGTCCCAGAACAAACACCGGGGAGCTGTTTTTT. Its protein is CATSGPRTNTGELFF.

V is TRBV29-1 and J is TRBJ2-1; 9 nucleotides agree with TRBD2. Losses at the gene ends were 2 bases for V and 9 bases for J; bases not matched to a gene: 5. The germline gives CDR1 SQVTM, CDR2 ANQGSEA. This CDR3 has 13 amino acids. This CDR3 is CSVELAGRGEQFF. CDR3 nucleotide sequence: TGCAGCGTTGAACTAGCGGGACGCGGTGAGCAGTTCTTC.

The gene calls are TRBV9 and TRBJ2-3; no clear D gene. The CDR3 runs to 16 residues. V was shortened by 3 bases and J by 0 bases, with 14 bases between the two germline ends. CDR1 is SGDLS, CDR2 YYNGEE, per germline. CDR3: CASSAYSSSSTDTQYF. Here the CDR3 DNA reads TGTGCCAGCAGCGCATACAGCAGCTCTAGCACAGATACGCAGTATTTT. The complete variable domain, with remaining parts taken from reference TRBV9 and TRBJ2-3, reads DSGVTQTPKHLITATGQRVTLRCSPRSGDLSVYWYQQSLDQGLQFLIQYYNGEERAKGNILERFSAQQFPDLHSELNLSSLELGDSALYFCASSAYSSSSTDTQYFGPGTRLTVL.

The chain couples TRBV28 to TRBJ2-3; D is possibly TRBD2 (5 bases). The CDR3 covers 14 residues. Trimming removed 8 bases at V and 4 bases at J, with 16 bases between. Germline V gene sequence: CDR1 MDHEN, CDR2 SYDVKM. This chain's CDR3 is CASRLEASPDTQYF. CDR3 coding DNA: TGTGCCAGCCGCCTCGAGGCTAGCCCAGATACGCAGTATTTT.

The CDR3 DNA follows: TGTGCCAGCAGCCTAATCGACCGGGATGGGGCCAACGTCCTGACTTTC. Protein sequence: CASSLIDRDGANVLTF. The gene calls are TRBV7-9 and TRBJ2-6, with a weak D call TRBD2 (5 bases). V was clipped by 5 bases and J by 3 bases, with 14 bases between them. Germline V CDR1 and CDR2: SEHNR, FQNEAQ (reference sequence). The CDR3 totals 16 residues.

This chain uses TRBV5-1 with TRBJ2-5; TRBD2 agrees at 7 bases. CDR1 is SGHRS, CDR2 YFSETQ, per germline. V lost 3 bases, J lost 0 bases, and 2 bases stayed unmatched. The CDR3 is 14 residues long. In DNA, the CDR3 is TGCGCCAGCAGCTCCGGGACTAACCAAGAGACCCAGTACTTC. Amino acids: CASSSGTNQETQYF.

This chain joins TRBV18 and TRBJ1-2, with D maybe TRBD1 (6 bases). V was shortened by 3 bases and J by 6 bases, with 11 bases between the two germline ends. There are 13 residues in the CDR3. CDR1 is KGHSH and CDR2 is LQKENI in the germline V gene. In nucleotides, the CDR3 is TGTGCCAGCTCACCGCAGGGGAGGGATGGCTACACCTTC. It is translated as CASSPQGRDGYTF.

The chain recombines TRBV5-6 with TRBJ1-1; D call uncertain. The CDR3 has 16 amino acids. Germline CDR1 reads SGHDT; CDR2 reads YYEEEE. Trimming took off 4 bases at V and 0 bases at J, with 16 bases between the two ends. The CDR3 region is CASSMLVGGMNTEAFF. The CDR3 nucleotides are TGTGCCAGCAGCATGCTGGTGGGAGGGATGAACACTGAAGCTTTCTTT. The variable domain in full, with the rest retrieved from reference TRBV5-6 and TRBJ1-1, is DAGVTQSPTHLIKTRGQQVTLRCSPKSGHDTVSWYQQALGQGPQFIFQYYEEEERQRGNFPDRFSGHQFPNYSSELNVNALLLGDSALYLCASSMLVGGMNTEAFFGQGTRLTVV.

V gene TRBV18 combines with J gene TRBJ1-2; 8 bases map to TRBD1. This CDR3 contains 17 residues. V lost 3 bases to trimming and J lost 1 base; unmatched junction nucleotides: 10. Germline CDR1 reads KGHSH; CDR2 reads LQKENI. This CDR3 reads CASSPIGQGGHNYGYTF. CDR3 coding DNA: TGTGCCAGCTCACCCATCGGACAGGGCGGACATAACTATGGCTACACCTTC. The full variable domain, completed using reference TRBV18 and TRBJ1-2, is NAGVMQNPRHLVRRRGQEARLRCSPMKGHSHVYWYRQLPEEGLKFMVYLQKENIIDESGMPKERFSAEFPKEGPSILRIQQVVRGDSAAYFCASSPIGQGGHNYGYTFGSGTRLTVV.

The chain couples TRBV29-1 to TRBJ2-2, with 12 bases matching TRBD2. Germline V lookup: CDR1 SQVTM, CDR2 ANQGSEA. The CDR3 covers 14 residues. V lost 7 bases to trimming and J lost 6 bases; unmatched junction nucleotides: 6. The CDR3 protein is CSARTSGMAGELFF. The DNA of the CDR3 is TGCAGCGCACGGACTAGCGGGATGGCCGGGGAGCTGTTTTTT.

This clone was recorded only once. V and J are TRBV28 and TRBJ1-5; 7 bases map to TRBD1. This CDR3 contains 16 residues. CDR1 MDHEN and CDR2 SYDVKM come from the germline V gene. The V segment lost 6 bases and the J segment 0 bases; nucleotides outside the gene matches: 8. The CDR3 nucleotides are TGTGCCAGCAGGCCGGACAGGCATTATAGCAATCAGCCCCAGCATTTT. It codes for CASRPDRHYSNQPQHF.

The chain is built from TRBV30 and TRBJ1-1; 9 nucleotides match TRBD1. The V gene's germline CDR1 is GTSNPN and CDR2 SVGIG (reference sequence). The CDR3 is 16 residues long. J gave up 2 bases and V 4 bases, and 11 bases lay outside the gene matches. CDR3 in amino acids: CAWKNRDRAPNTEAFF. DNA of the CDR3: TGTGCCTGGAAGAATCGGGACAGGGCCCCCAACACTGAAGCTTTCTTT.

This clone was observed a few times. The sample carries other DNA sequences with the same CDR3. CDR3 in DNA: TGTGCCAGCAGCCCGACTGGCAGCACAGATACGCAGTATTTT. It yields the protein CASSPTGSTDTQYF. The rearrangement joins TRBV7-3 to TRBJ2-3, with D hard to call. Trimming stripped 5 bases from V and 0 bases from J, with 9 bases between. The CDR3 has 14 amino acids. Looked up from germline, CDR1 is SGHTA and CDR2 is FQGTGA.

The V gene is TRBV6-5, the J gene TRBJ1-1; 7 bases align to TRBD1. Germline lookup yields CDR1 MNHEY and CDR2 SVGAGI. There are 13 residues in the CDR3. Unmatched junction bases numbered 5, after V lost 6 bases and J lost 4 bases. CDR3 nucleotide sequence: TGTGCCAGCAGGTTTGAGGGGGCCACTGAAGCTTTCTTT. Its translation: CASRFEGATEAFF.

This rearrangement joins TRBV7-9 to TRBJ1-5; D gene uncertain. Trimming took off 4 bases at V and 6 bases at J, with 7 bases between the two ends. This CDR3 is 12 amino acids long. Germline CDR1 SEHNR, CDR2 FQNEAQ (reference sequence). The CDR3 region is CASSSFGQPQHF. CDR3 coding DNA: TGTGCCAGCAGCTCGTTCGGTCAGCCCCAGCATTTT.

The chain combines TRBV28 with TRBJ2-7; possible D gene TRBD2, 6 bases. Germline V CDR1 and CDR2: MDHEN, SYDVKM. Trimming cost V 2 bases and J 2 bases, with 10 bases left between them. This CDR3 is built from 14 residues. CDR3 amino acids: CASSLPGEAYEQYF. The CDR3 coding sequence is TGTGCCAGCAGTTTACCGGGAGAGGCCTACGAGCAGTACTTC.

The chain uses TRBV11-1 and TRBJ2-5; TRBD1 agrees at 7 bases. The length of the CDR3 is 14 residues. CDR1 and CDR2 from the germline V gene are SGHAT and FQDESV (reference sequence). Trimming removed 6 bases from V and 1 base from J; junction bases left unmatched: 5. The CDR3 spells CASRITGAQETQYF. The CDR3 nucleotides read TGTGCCAGCAGAATCACAGGGGCCCAAGAGACCCAGTACTTC. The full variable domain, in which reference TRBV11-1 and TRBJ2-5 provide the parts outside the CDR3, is EAEVAQSPRYKITEKSQAVAFWCDPISGHATLYWYRQILGQGPELLVQFQDESVVDDSQLPKDRFSAERLKGVDSTLKIQPAELGDSAMYLCASRITGAQETQYFGPGTRLLVL.

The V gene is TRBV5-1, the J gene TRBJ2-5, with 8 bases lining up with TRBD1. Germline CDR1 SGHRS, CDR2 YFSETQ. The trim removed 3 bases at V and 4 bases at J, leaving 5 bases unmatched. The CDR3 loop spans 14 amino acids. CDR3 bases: TGCGCCAGCAGCTGGCAAGGACAGGGAGAGACCCAGTACTTC. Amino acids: CASSWQGQGETQYF.

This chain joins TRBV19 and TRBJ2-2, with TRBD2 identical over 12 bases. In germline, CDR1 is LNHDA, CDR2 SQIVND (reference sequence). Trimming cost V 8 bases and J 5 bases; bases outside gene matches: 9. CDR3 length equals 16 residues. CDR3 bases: TGTGCCAGTTATAGACCGACTAGCGGGAGAACCGGGGAGCTGTTTTTT. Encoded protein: CASYRPTSGRTGELFF.